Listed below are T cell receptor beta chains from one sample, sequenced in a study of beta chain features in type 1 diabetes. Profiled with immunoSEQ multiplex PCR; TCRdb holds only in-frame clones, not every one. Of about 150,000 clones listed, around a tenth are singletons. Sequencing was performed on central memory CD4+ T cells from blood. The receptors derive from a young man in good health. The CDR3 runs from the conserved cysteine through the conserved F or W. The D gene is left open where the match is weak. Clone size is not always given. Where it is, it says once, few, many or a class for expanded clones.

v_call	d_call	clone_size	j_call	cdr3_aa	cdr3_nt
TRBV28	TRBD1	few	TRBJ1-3	CASSPRDRGTNTIYF	TGTGCCAGCAGTCCCCGGGACAGGGGTACAAACACCATATATTTT
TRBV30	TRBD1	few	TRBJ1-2	CAWSVLGQLLSYGYTF	TGTGCCTGGAGTGTACTGGGACAGTTGCTCTCCTATGGCTACACCTTC
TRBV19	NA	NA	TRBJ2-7	CASSIGPSYEQYF	TGTGCCAGTAGTATTGGCCCCTCCTACGAGCAGTACTTC
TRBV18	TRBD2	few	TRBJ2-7	CASSPASGGYEQYF	TGTGCCAGCTCACCAGCCAGCGGGGGGTACGAGCAGTACTTC
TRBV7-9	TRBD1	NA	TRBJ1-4	CASTPGTANEKLFF	TGTGCCAGCACCCCCGGGACAGCTAATGAAAAACTGTTTTTT
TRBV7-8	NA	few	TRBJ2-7	CASSLTGVTDEQYF	TGTGCCAGCAGCTTGACAGGCGTTACGGACGAGCAGTACTTC
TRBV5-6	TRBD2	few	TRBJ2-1	CASRVGLARNNEQFF	TGTGCCAGCAGAGTCGGACTAGCGCGTAACAATGAGCAGTTCTTC
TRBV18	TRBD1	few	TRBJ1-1	CASSLAGTGVAPNTEAFF	TGTGCCAGCTCACTCGCCGGGACAGGGGTCGCCCCGAACACTGAAGCTTTCTTT
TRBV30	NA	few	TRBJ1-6	CAWNGEPKALHF	TGTGCCTGGAATGGAGAGCCTAAGGCCCTCCACTTT
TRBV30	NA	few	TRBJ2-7	CAWSRSGYEQYF	TGTGCCTGGAGCCGAAGCGGGTACGAGCAGTACTTC
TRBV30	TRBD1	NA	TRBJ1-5	CAWSVRGQGYQPQHF	TGTGCCTGGAGTGTGAGGGGACAGGGGTATCAGCCCCAGCATTTT
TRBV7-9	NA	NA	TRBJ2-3	CASSSRLYTDTQYF	TGTGCCAGCAGCTCGCGACTGTACACAGATACGCAGTATTTT
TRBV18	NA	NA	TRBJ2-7	CASSPTGSNEQYF	TGTGCCAGCTCGCCTACAGGGAGTAACGAGCAGTACTTC
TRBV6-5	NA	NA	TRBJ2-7	CASSPFGVSYEQYF	TGTGCCAGCAGTCCATTCGGGGTCTCCTACGAGCAGTACTTC
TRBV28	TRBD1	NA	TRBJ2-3	CASSSAGTGADTQYF	TGTGCCAGCAGCTCGGCCGGGACAGGGGCAGATACGCAGTATTTT
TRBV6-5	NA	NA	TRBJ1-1	CATFAGNTEAFF	TGTGCCACCTTTGCGGGGAACACTGAAGCTTTCTTT
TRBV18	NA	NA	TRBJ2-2	CASSPDIRNTGELFF	TGTGCCAGCTCACCAGATATCAGAAACACCGGGGAGCTGTTTTTT
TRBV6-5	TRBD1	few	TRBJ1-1	CASSYWTGDTEAFF	TGTGCCAGCAGTTACTGGACAGGGGACACTGAAGCTTTCTTT
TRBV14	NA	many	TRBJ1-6	CASSQREPASSPLHF	TGTGCCAGCAGCCAACGGGAACCTGCTAGTTCACCCCTCCACTTT
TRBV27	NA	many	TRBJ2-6	CASSNSGANVLTF	TGTGCCAGCAGCAACTCTGGGGCCAACGTCCTGACTTTC
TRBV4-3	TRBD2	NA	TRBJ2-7	CASSQPPRGTYEQYF	TGCGCCAGCAGCCAACCTCCGCGGGGGACCTACGAGCAGTACTTC
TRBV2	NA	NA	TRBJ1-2	CASSEAASSNYGYTF	TGTGCCAGCAGTGAAGCGGCCTCATCTAACTATGGCTACACCTTC
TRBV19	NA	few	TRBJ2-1	CASSTQDSLYNEQFF	TGTGCCAGTAGTACTCAGGACAGCCTCTACAATGAGCAGTTCTTC
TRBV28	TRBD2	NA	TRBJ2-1	CASSSWDGRGNEQFF	TGTGCCAGCAGTTCCTGGGACGGGAGGGGCAATGAGCAGTTCTTC
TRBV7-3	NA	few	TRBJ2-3	CASSFQTGNTDTQYF	TGTGCCAGCAGCTTTCAAACGGGTAACACAGATACGCAGTATTTT
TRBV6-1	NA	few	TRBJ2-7	CASSEGQVPIYEQYF	TGTGCCAGCAGTGAAGGACAGGTCCCTATCTACGAGCAGTACTTC
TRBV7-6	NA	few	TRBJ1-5	CASSSDRAQHF	TGTGCCAGCAGCTCGGATCGGGCCCAGCATTTT
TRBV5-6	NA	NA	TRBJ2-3	CASSTTGWASTDTQYF	TGTGCCAGCAGCACAACAGGGTGGGCTAGCACAGATACGCAGTATTTT
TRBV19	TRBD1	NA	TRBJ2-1	CARDRNYNEQFF	TGTGCCAGGGACAGGAACTACAATGAGCAGTTCTTC
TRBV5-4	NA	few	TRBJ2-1	CASSPNRGTVYNEQFF	TGTGCCAGCAGCCCGAATCGGGGTACCGTCTACAATGAGCAGTTCTTC
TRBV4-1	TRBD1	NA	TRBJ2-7	CASSSGQGAPLEQYF	TGCGCCAGCAGCTCAGGACAGGGTGCCCCCCTCGAGCAGTACTTC
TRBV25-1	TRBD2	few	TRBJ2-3	CASSELPGTSGGFRSQYF	TGTGCCAGCAGTGAACTTCCCGGGACTAGCGGGGGTTTTAGGTCGCAGTATTTT
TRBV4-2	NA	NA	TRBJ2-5	CASSQDRGETQYF	TGTGCCAGCAGCCAAGATCGGGGGGAGACCCAGTACTTC
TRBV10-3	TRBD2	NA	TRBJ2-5	CAISEAGGQETQYF	TGTGCCATCAGTGAGGCGGGGGGGCAAGAGACCCAGTACTTC
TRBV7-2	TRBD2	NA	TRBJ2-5	CASRQSGGSQETQYF	TGTGCCAGCAGGCAAAGCGGGGGGTCCCAAGAGACCCAGTACTTC
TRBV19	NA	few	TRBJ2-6	CAGALTGTYSGANVLTF	TGTGCCGGGGCTTTGACAGGCACTTACTCTGGGGCCAACGTCCTGACTTTC
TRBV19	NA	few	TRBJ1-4	CASSGRAAGEKLFF	TGTGCCAGTAGTGGCCGGGCCGCGGGGGAAAAACTGTTTTTT
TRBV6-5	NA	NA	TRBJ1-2	CASSPGGGGVGYTF	TGTGCCAGCAGCCCCGGTGGGGGGGGCGTTGGCTACACCTTC
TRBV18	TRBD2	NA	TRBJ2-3	CASSPPGRGGKTDTQYF	TGTGCCAGCTCACCACCTGGCCGCGGGGGGAAAACAGATACGCAGTATTTT
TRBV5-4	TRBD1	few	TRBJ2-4	CASSLEGGRDIQYF	TGTGCCAGCAGCTTGGAAGGGGGCAGGGACATTCAGTACTTC
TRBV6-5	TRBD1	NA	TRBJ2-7	CASSYSRTGAYEQYF	TGTGCCAGCAGTTACTCGAGGACAGGGGCCTACGAGCAGTACTTC
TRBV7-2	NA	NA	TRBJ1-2	CASSPQGLRGYTF	TGTGCCAGCAGCCCCCAGGGGCTGAGGGGCTACACCTTC
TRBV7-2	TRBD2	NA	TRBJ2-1	CASSPTLAGIEQFF	TGTGCCAGCAGCCCAACACTAGCGGGGATAGAGCAGTTCTTC
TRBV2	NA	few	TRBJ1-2	CASSENSGGYTF	TGTGCCAGCAGTGAAAACTCAGGGGGCTACACCTTC
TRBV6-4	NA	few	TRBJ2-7	CASSGGPMAHEQYF	TGTGCCAGCAGTGGAGGGCCAATGGCCCACGAGCAGTACTTC
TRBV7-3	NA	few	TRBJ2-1	CASSLTPPYNEQFF	TGTGCCAGCAGCTTAACTCCCCCATACAATGAGCAGTTCTTC